Below are 17 T cell receptor beta chains sequenced from a single sample in a study of T cells after yellow fever vaccination (dated by TCRdb to about 2019). Per the publication, the treatment or condition label means: live attenuated yellow fever vaccine strain. Library preparation was by 5' RACE. Reads for this sample came from an Illumina NovaSeq 6000. In-frame beta chains were kept once TCRdb had trimmed the public reads at Q25 with fastp and called clones with MiXCR. A single entry per CDR3 protein holds the most common genes and DNA from its merged rows. For this sample there are roughly 400,000 distinct CDR3 sequences; around 19% appear just once. The ten largest account for roughly a sixth of the sample. This material consisted of PBMCs, taken before the yellow fever booster vaccination. The receptor source for this set is a man younger than 35 who received the YFV17D yellow fever vaccine.

This clonotype was observed a handful of times. V is TRBV9 and J is TRBJ1-1, with no clear D. The germline V gene encodes CDR1 SGDLS and CDR2 YYNGEE. The CDR3 has 13 residues. The V and J ends lost 3 bases and 0 bases respectively, with 6 bases between them. The CDR3 DNA reads TGTGCCAGCAGCGAGAGAATGAACACTGAAGCTTTCTTT. It specifies CASSERMNTEAFF.

The V and J genes are TRBV27 and TRBJ2-3, with D possibly being TRBD1 (6 bases). CDR1 is MNHEY, CDR2 SMNVEV, per germline (reference sequence). The CDR3 length is 15 residues. V shed 3 bases and J shed 3 bases, with 13 bases lying between them. CDR3 DNA sequence: TGTGCCAGCAGTTTTGGGTACAGGGTAACAGATACGCAGTATTTT. It specifies CASSFGYRVTDTQYF.

This clonotype appeared a few times. The rearrangement links TRBV12-3 or TRBV12-4 to TRBJ2-7; D remains ambiguous. This CDR3 has 14 amino acids. With 3 bases removed from V and 2 bases from J, the gap between germline ends came to 11 bases. The CDR3 DNA is TGTGCCAGCAGTTTTGGGTCTGGAACCTACGAGCAGTACGTC. Protein: CASSFGSGTYEQYV.

This clonotype was counted a few times. This chain joins TRBV6-1 and TRBJ2-1; 15 bases align to TRBD2. The CDR3 has 17 amino acids. Germline V CDR1 and CDR2: MNHNS, SASEGT. Losses at the gene ends were 8 bases for V and 4 bases for J; bases not matched to a gene: 9. In DNA, the CDR3 is TGTGCCAGCGCCCTAGGACTAGCGGGGGGGCCTTACAATGAGCAGTTCTTC. This codes for CASALGLAGGPYNEQFF.

The chain links TRBV15 to TRBJ1-4; D gene unclear. The V and J ends lost 0 bases and 7 bases respectively, with 15 bases between them. Germline-derived CDR1 and CDR2 are LNHNV and YYDKDF (reference sequence). This CDR3 spans 16 amino acids. CDR3 DNA sequence: TGTGCCACCAGCAGAGATAGTCCCAGGAGTCCTGAAAAACTGTTTTTT. Translating gives CATSRDSPRSPEKLFF.

CDR3 region: CASSLNRGLAGNTIYF. DNA for the CDR3: TGTGCCAGCAGCCTGAACAGGGGGCTCGCTGGAAACACCATATATTTT. The V call is TRBV11-2, the J call TRBJ1-3, with 9 bases fitting TRBD1. Germline CDR1 is SGHAT and CDR2 is FQNNGV. The CDR3 contains 16 residues. The V segment lost 5 bases and the J segment 2 bases; nucleotides outside the gene matches: 7.

The rearrangement uses TRBV5-1 and TRBJ2-1; 7 bases map to TRBD1. Trimming took 3 bases from V and 5 from J; bases not matched to a gene: 5. Per the germline V gene, CDR1 is SGHRS and CDR2 is YFSETQ. The CDR3 consists of 14 residues. The CDR3 region is CASSWGTADNEQFF. The CDR3 DNA is TGCGCCAGCAGCTGGGGGACAGCGGACAATGAGCAGTTCTTC.

In this sample, this clonotype turned up a few times. The chain joins TRBV7-2 to TRBJ2-7; D unclear. Trimming took 0 bases from V and 3 from J, leaving 9 bases between them. This CDR3 spans 14 amino acids. CDR1 is SGHTA and CDR2 is FQGNSA in the germline V gene. This CDR3 is CASSLAGMSYEQYV. CDR3 sequence (DNA): TGTGCCAGCAGCTTAGCAGGGATGAGCTACGAGCAGTACGTC.

The chain couples TRBV20-1 to TRBJ2-7, with TRBD1 as a possible D gene (6 bases). Germline CDR1 reads DFQATT; CDR2 reads SNEGSKA (reference sequence). The CDR3 covers 12 residues. V shed 2 bases and J shed 4 bases, with 9 bases lying between them. The CDR3 DNA is TGCAGTGCTAGACCAGGGGTGTACGAGCAGTACTTC. Protein: CSARPGVYEQYF.

V is TRBV10-2 and J is TRBJ1-1; 7 positions agree with TRBD1. Germline CDR1 WSHSY, CDR2 SAAADI. The CDR3 extends over 14 amino acids. J was trimmed by 1 base and V by 4 bases; bases with no gene match: 3. This CDR3 is CASSGRTGNTEAFF. The CDR3 DNA reads TGCGCCAGCAGTGGCCGGACAGGGAACACTGAAGCTTTCTTT.

This clonotype has more than one count but fewer than ten. The V call is TRBV4-3, the J call TRBJ2-7; D is unclear. This CDR3 spans 15 amino acids. Germline CDR1 reads LGHNA; CDR2 reads YSLEER. The ends were cut back, 1 base at V and 1 base at J, with 11 bases in the middle. The CDR3 loop reads CASSQAWRSSYEQYF. CDR3 sequence (DNA): TGCGCCAGCAGCCAAGCTTGGCGCAGTTCCTACGAGCAGTACTTC.

This clonotype turned up a few times. CDR3 sequence reads: CASSFAGGGTYGYTF. The CDR3 coding sequence is TGTGCCAGCAGCTTCGCCGGTGGGGGCACCTATGGCTACACCTTC. The gene calls are TRBV7-9 and TRBJ1-2; the D gene is possibly TRBD1 (6 bases). Trimming removed 3 bases from V and 4 bases from J, with 15 bases in between. Germline lookup yields CDR1 SEHNR and CDR2 FQNEAQ (reference sequence). This CDR3 comprises 15 residues.

The CDR3 bases are TGCGCCAGCAGCCAAGCCCCGACGACTCTCGAAAGGGAGCAGTACTTC. As protein: CASSQAPTTLEREQYF. The rearrangement uses TRBV4-1 and TRBJ2-7; D remains unclear. The CDR3 extends over 16 amino acids. The ends were cut back, 1 base at V and 7 bases at J, with 20 bases in the middle. The germline V gene has CDR1 MGHRA and CDR2 YSYEKL.

This clonotype was counted only a few times. The chain carries TRBV7-9 and TRBJ1-6; D not resolved. In germline, CDR1 is SEHNR, CDR2 FQNEAQ (reference sequence). The CDR3 extends over 13 amino acids. V dropped 5 bases and J dropped 10 bases, with 12 bases sitting between them. The CDR3 protein is CASSPDGPSPLHF. The CDR3 DNA reads TGTGCCAGCAGCCCCGACGGGCCCTCACCCCTCCACTTT.

The table lists this clonotype with a few counts. The rearrangement uses TRBV5-1 and TRBJ2-5; TRBD2 aligns across 7 bases. Losses at the gene ends were 4 bases for V and 5 bases for J; bases not matched to a gene: 14. Germline-derived CDR1 and CDR2 are SGHRS and YFSETQ. The CDR3 runs to 16 residues. CDR3 amino acids: CASSRGIAGFRETQYF. In DNA form, the CDR3 reads TGCGCCAGCAGCAGGGGAATAGCGGGTTTTCGGGAGACCCAGTACTTC.

This clonotype showed up many times. V and J are TRBV7-2 and TRBJ2-3, with D tentatively TRBD2 (7 bases). The V end was cut by 7 bases, the J end by 2 bases, with 16 bases between. The germline gives CDR1 SGHTA, CDR2 FQGNSA. The CDR3 covers 15 residues. CDR3 in amino acids: CASNPRGGNTDTQYF. The CDR3 DNA reads as TGTGCCAGCAACCCGAGGGGGGGAAACACAGATACGCAGTATTTT.

The rearrangement joins TRBV3-1 to TRBJ2-1; D is uncertain. CDR1 is LGHDT, CDR2 YNNKEL, per germline (reference sequence). Deletions cut 6 bases from V and 10 bases from J, with 13 bases between. This CDR3 is built from 12 residues. The CDR3 protein is CASSHFREEQFF. CDR3 in DNA: TGTGCCAGCAGTCACTTTAGAGAGGAGCAGTTCTTC.